The 30 T cell receptor beta chains below all came from one sample that was sequenced in a study of early T cells in non-severe SARS-CoV-2 infection. TCRdb passed the 5' RACE reads through MiXCR, listing each CDR3 protein once. The sample shows 55,000 to 70,000 distinct CDR3 sequences, 9.5% to 15% of them seen only once. Sequences were obtained from whole blood. All receptors come from an adult who was a healthcare worker with PCR-confirmed SARS-CoV-2 infection or an uninfected control (not recorded which).

The genes are TRBV20-1 and TRBJ2-3; D possibly corresponds to TRBD2 (5 bases). The V gene lost 4 bases and the J gene lost 3 bases, with 11 bases spanning the gap. This CDR3 region has 13 residues. Germline CDR1 and CDR2: DFQATT and SNEGSKA (reference sequence). The CDR3 protein is CSANSESTDTQYF. The CDR3 DNA sequence: TGCAGTGCTAATAGCGAGAGTACAGATACGCAGTATTTT.

In this sample, this clonotype turned up a few times. The chain joins TRBV30 to TRBJ2-3; D is perhaps TRBD1 (6 bases). Trimming removed 4 bases from V and 11 bases from J, with 13 bases in between. CDR1 and CDR2 (germline): GTSNPN, SVGIG (reference sequence). The CDR3 totals 11 residues. CDR3 DNA: TGTGCCTGGATGGACAGCGAACGGCAGTATTTT. Its protein product is CAWMDSERQYF.

A few counts support this clonotype. The chain links TRBV30 to TRBJ2-3; D call uncertain. The CDR3 contains 12 residues. V gave up 5 bases and J gave up 2 bases, with 8 bases separating them. CDR1 is GTSNPN, CDR2 SVGIG, per germline (reference sequence). The CDR3 loop is CAWGFDTDTQYF. For the CDR3, the DNA is TGTGCCTGGGGATTCGACACAGATACGCAGTATTTT.

This clonotype was seen many times. The chain has TRBV7-2 and TRBJ2-3; 8 bases agree with TRBD1. J was trimmed by 1 base and V by 4 bases; bases with no gene match: 1. Per germline, CDR1 SGHTA and CDR2 FQGNSA. This CDR3 contains 14 residues. CDR3 protein: CASSSGQGTDTQYF. As DNA, the CDR3 is TGTGCCAGCAGCTCGGGACAGGGCACAGATACGCAGTATTTT. Full variable domain (outside the CDR3, taken from reference TRBV7-2 and TRBJ2-3): GAGVSQSPSNKVTEKGKDVELRCDPISGHTALYWYRQSLGQGLEFLIYFQGNSAPDKSGLPSDRFSAERTGGSVSTLTIQRTQQEDSAVYLCASSSGQGTDTQYFGPGTRLTVL.

This sequence joins TRBV7-9 and TRBJ2-7; D gene uncertain. The ends were cut back, 1 base at V and 1 base at J, with 5 bases in the middle. Germline V gives CDR1 SEHNR, CDR2 FQNEAQ (reference sequence). The CDR3 length is 13 residues. The CDR3 reads CASSLDTSYEQYF. As DNA, the CDR3 is TGTGCCAGCAGCTTAGACACATCCTACGAGCAGTACTTC.

The chain joins TRBV29-1 to TRBJ2-7; D not resolved. Trimming removed 6 bases at V and 1 base at J, with 10 bases between. Germline CDR1 reads SQVTM; CDR2 reads ANQGSEA. This CDR3 has 12 residues. The CDR3 DNA follows: TGCAGCGTGACGGACGGGTCCTACGAGCAGTACTTC. It is translated as CSVTDGSYEQYF.

As concerns this clonotype: A much more abundant neighbour one base away suggests this may be a read error. The V call is TRBV6-2 or TRBV6-3, the J call TRBJ2-1; 12 bases line up with TRBD2. The ends lost 3 bases at V and 4 bases at J; junction bases unmatched: 4. Germline lookup yields CDR1 MNHEY and CDR2 SVGEGT. This CDR3 has 16 amino acids. This chain's CDR3 is CASSYSSGGAYNEQFF. In DNA form, the CDR3 reads TGTGCCAGCAGTTATTCTAGCGGGGGGGCATACAATGAGCAGTTCTTC.

This clonotype has a handful of counts. The DNA for the CDR3 is TGTGCCAGTAGTATAGGCGATTTGAGCTACACCTTC. Translation: CASSIGDLSYTF. The chain links TRBV19 to TRBJ1-2, with D unresolved. Trimming shortened V by 1 base and J by 9 bases, and 9 bases separated the two germline ends. Per germline, CDR1 LNHDA and CDR2 SQIVND (reference sequence). This CDR3 region has 12 residues. The full variable domain, completed using reference TRBV19 and TRBJ1-2, is DGGITQSPKYLFRKEGQNVTLSCEQNLNHDAMYWYRQDPGQGLRLIYYSQIVNDFQKGDIAEGYSVSREKKESFPLTVTSAQKNPTAFYLCASSIGDLSYTFGSGTRLTVV.

V usage is TRBV30 and J usage is TRBJ1-2; TRBD1 matches at 9 bases. This CDR3 region has 13 residues. V shed 3 bases and J 2 bases; nucleotides not matched to a gene: 1. Germline V gene sequence: CDR1 GTSNPN, CDR2 SVGIG (reference sequence). The CDR3 DNA follows: TGTGCCTGGAGGGGACAGGGAAACTATGGCTACACCTTC. It encodes CAWRGQGNYGYTF.

This clonotype came up a few times. The chain uses TRBV12-3 or TRBV12-4 and TRBJ2-7, with 8 nucleotides matching TRBD1. The CDR3 spans 18 residues. V lost 2 bases, J lost 3 bases, and 15 bases stayed unmatched. In DNA, the CDR3 is TGTGCCAGCAGTTTAAGGGGAGCCGGACAGGGAGTTATCTACGAGCAGTACTTC. It yields the protein CASSLRGAGQGVIYEQYF.

The V call is TRBV5-3, the J call TRBJ1-2, with D unresolved. TRBV5-3 is assigned to the ORF class and has an uncertain function. With 3 bases removed from V and 12 bases from J, the gap between germline ends came to 6 bases. The CDR3 contains 9 residues. In DNA, the CDR3 is TGTGCCAGAAGCTACGGCCACACCTTC. Translating gives CARSYGHTF.

This clonotype has just a few counts. The V and J genes are TRBV7-2 and TRBJ2-2, with 10 bases fitting TRBD2. CDR3 length: 18 amino acids. Germline CDR1 and CDR2: SGHTA and FQGNSA. Germline trimming cut 3 bases from V and 6 bases from J; bases unmatched to any gene: 13. CDR3 amino acids: CASSFPAGGPRRPGELFF. CDR3 DNA sequence: TGTGCCAGCAGCTTTCCAGCGGGGGGGCCCCGCCGACCCGGGGAGCTGTTTTTT. The entire variable domain, with the rest obtained from reference TRBV7-2 and TRBJ2-2, is as follows: GAGVSQSPSNKVTEKGKDVELRCDPISGHTALYWYRQSLGQGLEFLIYFQGNSAPDKSGLPSDRFSAERTGGSVSTLTIQRTQQEDSAVYLCASSFPAGGPRRPGELFFGEGSRLTVL.

This clonotype has only a few counts. V usage is TRBV7-3 and J usage is TRBJ2-6; the D is unclear. The ends were cut back, 5 bases at V and 1 base at J, with 3 bases in the middle. The CDR3 runs to 13 residues. CDR1 is SGHTA, CDR2 FQGTGA, per germline. CDR3 sequence reads: CASSPSGANVLTF. The DNA of the CDR3 is TGTGCCAGCAGCCCATCTGGGGCCAACGTCCTGACTTTC.

This clonotype has ten or more counts. This rearrangement joins TRBV7-9 to TRBJ1-1; TRBD1 matches 10 bases. This CDR3 contains 16 residues. Losses at the gene ends were 5 bases for V and 4 bases for J; bases not matched to a gene: 10. In germline, CDR1 is SEHNR, CDR2 FQNEAQ (reference sequence). The CDR3 protein is CASSPDRGGIFTEAFF. Here the CDR3 DNA reads TGTGCCAGCAGCCCGGACAGGGGGGGGATTTTCACTGAAGCTTTCTTT.

This clonotype turned up a few times. A read error may produce the germline difference seen at one junction end. The chain combines TRBV7-6 with TRBJ1-1, with D maybe TRBD1 (6 bases). This CDR3 comprises 13 residues. CDR1 is SGHVS and CDR2 is FNYEAQ in the germline V gene. Written as DNA, the CDR3 is TGTGCCAACAGCGCTAGGACAGACACTGAAGCTTTCTTT. Protein product: CANSARTDTEAFF.

This chain connects TRBV2 to TRBJ2-5; D not resolved. Germline V gene data show CDR1 as SNHLY and CDR2 as FYNNEI. CDR3 length: 14 residues. Trimming removed 8 bases at V and 1 base at J, with 14 bases between. The CDR3 coding sequence is TGTGCCAGCTTGATTACAACCTCCCAAGAGACCCAGTACTTC. It specifies CASLITTSQETQYF.

This clonotype has a handful of counts. The chain joins TRBV7-2 to TRBJ1-2, with a weak D call TRBD1 (6 bases). Germline V gives CDR1 SGHTA, CDR2 FQGNSA. CDR3 length: 13 amino acids. The V gene lost 2 bases and the J gene lost 6 bases, with 10 bases spanning the gap. CDR3 protein: CASSLRGEHGYTF. The CDR3 nucleotides read TGTGCCAGCAGCTTAAGGGGGGAGCATGGCTACACCTTC.

The table lists this clonotype with a few counts. The chain couples TRBV28 to TRBJ2-5; TRBD1 matches at 8 bases. Germline CDR1 MDHEN, CDR2 SYDVKM. V shed 8 bases, J shed 1 base, and the junction held 3 bases outside the gene matches. The CDR3 covers 13 residues. The CDR3 nucleotides are TGTGCCAGCGACGGGACAGGCCAAGAGACCCAGTACTTC. This translates into CASDGTGQETQYF.

The chain couples TRBV20-1 to TRBJ2-7; a possible D gene is TRBD1 (6 bases). Germline V CDR1 and CDR2: DFQATT, SNEGSKA (reference sequence). V was cut by 6 bases and J by 2 bases, with 20 bases left in between. CDR3 length: 15 residues. The CDR3 nucleotides are TGCAGTGCCACATCCCGCTGGGGGCTTACCTACGAGCAGTACTTC. Protein sequence: CSATSRWGLTYEQYF.

There are many counts of this clonotype. This rearrangement joins TRBV10-3 to TRBJ1-1; a weak D match, TRBD1 (6 bases). Trimming left V 10 bases short and J 5 bases short, with 11 bases between. CDR1 is ENHRY and CDR2 is SYGVKD in the germline V gene. This CDR3 has 11 residues. In DNA form, the CDR3 reads TGTGCCACGGTAACAGGGACTGAAGCTTTCTTT. Its translation: CATVTGTEAFF.

At least ten counts were recorded for this clonotype. J is TRBJ2-1 and V is TRBV7-6; possible D gene TRBD2, 6 bases. This CDR3 region has 15 residues. Germline V gene data show CDR1 as SGHVS and CDR2 as FNYEAQ. V was clipped by 4 bases and J by 4 bases, with 14 bases between them. The CDR3 region is CASSSPWGVYNEQFF. Written as DNA, the CDR3 is TGTGCCAGCAGCTCGCCCTGGGGGGTGTACAATGAGCAGTTCTTC.

The chain recombines TRBV7-2 with TRBJ2-7, with 7 bases aligning to TRBD1. V was clipped by 4 bases and J by 2 bases; unmatched bases: 5. Germline CDR1 reads SGHTA; CDR2 reads FQGNSA. This CDR3 has 14 amino acids. CDR3 sequence (DNA): TGTGCCAGCAGCTGGAGACAGGGTCCCTACGAGCAGTACTTC. It translates to CASSWRQGPYEQYF.

This clonotype occurred many times. This rearrangement joins TRBV15 to TRBJ2-5; 8 nucleotides agree with TRBD2. This CDR3 has 15 amino acids. CDR1 and CDR2 from the germline V gene are LNHNV and YYDKDF (reference sequence). J gave up 3 bases and V 8 bases, and 11 bases lay outside the gene matches. CDR3 loop: CATAGGGRIEETQYF. Written as DNA, the CDR3 is TGTGCCACCGCGGGCGGGGGGCGAATAGAAGAGACCCAGTACTTC.

This clonotype appeared many times. The gene calls are TRBV7-2 and TRBJ2-2; the D call may be TRBD1 or TRBD2 (5 bases each). The germline gives CDR1 SGHTA, CDR2 FQGNSA. The CDR3 contains 15 residues. The V end lost 4 bases, the J end lost 4 bases, and 13 bases lay between the germline ends. The CDR3 region has the DNA TGTGCCAGCAGCTCTGGGGGTAGAGGCACCGGGGAGCTGTTTTTT. Its protein is CASSSGGRGTGELFF.

This clonotype was recorded many times. V gene TRBV7-8 combines with J gene TRBJ1-5; D is possibly TRBD1 (5 bases). Germline lookup yields CDR1 SGHVS and CDR2 FQNEAQ. This CDR3 is built from 20 residues. V dropped 6 bases and J dropped 0 bases, with 27 bases sitting between them. The CDR3 loop is CASRALPLPGARYSNQPQHF. CDR3 in DNA: TGTGCCAGCAGGGCACTTCCATTACCCGGGGCGAGATATAGCAATCAGCCCCAGCATTTT.

This clonotype showed up just a few times. The rearrangement uses TRBV10-3 and TRBJ1-1; tentatively, D is TRBD1 (6 bases). The length of the CDR3 is 15 residues. The V gene's germline CDR1 is ENHRY and CDR2 SYGVKD. With 0 bases removed from V and 5 bases from J, the gap between germline ends came to 13 bases. This chain's CDR3 is CAISESRGQGTEAFF. DNA for the CDR3: TGTGCCATCAGTGAGTCTAGGGGTCAGGGGACTGAAGCTTTCTTT.

In this sample, this clonotype turned up many times. V and J are TRBV10-2 and TRBJ1-5; D may be TRBD1 (5 bases). Germline V gene data show CDR1 as WSHSY and CDR2 as SAAADI. V gave up 2 bases and J gave up 6 bases, with 14 bases separating them. The CDR3 contains 15 residues. The CDR3: CASSEPEGKSQPQHF. CDR3 sequence (DNA): TGCGCCAGCAGTGAGCCCGAGGGGAAGAGTCAGCCCCAGCATTTT.

This clonotype was recorded many times. This chain links TRBV27 with TRBJ2-2, with 9 nucleotides matching TRBD1. Germline V gene lookup returns CDR1 MNHEY and CDR2 SMNVEV (reference sequence). This CDR3 spans 15 amino acids. Trimming took 8 bases from V and 6 from J; bases not matched to a gene: 10. CDR3 in amino acids: CASGTGQGIPGELFF. CDR3 sequence (DNA): TGTGCCAGCGGAACGGGACAGGGTATCCCCGGGGAGCTGTTTTTT.

This clonotype was seen repeatedly, ten times or more. The chain is built from TRBV6-2 or TRBV6-3 and TRBJ2-3; D is unresolved. Germline V gene sequence: CDR1 MNHEY, CDR2 SVGEGT. Between the trimmed V and J ends, which lost 4 bases and 2 bases, there was a span of 13 bases. The CDR3 covers 15 residues. CDR3 loop: CASSLLEDYTDTQYF. The CDR3 DNA reads TGTGCCAGCAGTTTACTCGAAGATTACACAGATACGCAGTATTTT.

This clonotype was recorded at least ten times. The chain has TRBV7-8 and TRBJ2-7; 11 nucleotides match TRBD2. In germline, CDR1 is SGHVS, CDR2 FQNEAQ. V dropped 2 bases and J dropped 2; count of bases not matched to a gene: 8. The CDR3 consists of 17 residues. This CDR3 reads CASSLFRTSGRTYEQYF. The CDR3 bases are TGTGCCAGCAGCTTATTCCGGACTAGCGGGCGAACCTACGAGCAGTACTTC. Full variable domain (rest looked up from reference TRBV7-8 and TRBJ2-7): GAGVSQSPRYKVAKRGQDVALRCDPISGHVSLFWYQQALGQGPEFLTYFQNEAQLDKSGLPSDRFFAERPEGSVSTLKIQRTQQEDSAVYLCASSLFRTSGRTYEQYFGPGTRLTVT.